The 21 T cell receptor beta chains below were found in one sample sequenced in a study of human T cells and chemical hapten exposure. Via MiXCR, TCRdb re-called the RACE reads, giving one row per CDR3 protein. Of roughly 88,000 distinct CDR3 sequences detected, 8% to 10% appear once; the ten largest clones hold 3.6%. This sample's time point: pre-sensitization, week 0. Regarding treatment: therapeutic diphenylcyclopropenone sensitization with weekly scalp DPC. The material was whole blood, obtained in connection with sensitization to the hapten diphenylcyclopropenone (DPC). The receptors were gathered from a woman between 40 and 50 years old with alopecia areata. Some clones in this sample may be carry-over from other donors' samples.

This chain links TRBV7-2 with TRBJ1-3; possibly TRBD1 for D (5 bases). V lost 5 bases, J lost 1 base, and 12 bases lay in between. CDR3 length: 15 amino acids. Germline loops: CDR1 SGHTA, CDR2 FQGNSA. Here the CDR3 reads CASSPSGGSGNTIYF. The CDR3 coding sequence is TGTGCCAGCAGCCCTTCCGGGGGATCTGGAAACACCATATATTTT.

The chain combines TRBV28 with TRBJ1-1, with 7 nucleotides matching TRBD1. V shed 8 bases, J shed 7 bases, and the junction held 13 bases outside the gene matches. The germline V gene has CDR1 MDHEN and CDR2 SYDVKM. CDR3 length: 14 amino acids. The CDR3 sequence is CASGQVEVNREAFF. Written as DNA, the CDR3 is TGTGCCAGCGGACAGGTGGAAGTTAATCGTGAAGCTTTCTTT.

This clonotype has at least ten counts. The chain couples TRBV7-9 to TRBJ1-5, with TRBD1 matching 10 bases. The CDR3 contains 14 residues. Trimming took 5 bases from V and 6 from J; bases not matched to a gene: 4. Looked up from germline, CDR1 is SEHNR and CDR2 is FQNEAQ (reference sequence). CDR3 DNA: TGTGCCAGCAGCATTGGACAGGGGGGTCAGCCCCAGCATTTT. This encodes CASSIGQGGQPQHF. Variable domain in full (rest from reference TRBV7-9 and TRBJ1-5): DTGVSQNPRHKITKRGQNVTFRCDPISEHNRLYWYRQTLGQGPEFLTYFQNEAQLEKSRLLSDRFSAERPKGSFSTLEIQRTEQGDSAMYLCASSIGQGGQPQHFGDGTRLSIL.

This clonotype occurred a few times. The CDR3 DNA is TGCGCCAGCAGCCCCAGTGCGAGCACAGATACGCAGTATTTT. It is translated as CASSPSASTDTQYF. The chain links TRBV5-1 to TRBJ2-3; D gene ambiguous. V lost 4 bases to trimming and J lost 0 bases, with 9 bases between them. This CDR3 region has 14 residues. The germline CDR1 and CDR2 sequences are SGHRS and YFSETQ.

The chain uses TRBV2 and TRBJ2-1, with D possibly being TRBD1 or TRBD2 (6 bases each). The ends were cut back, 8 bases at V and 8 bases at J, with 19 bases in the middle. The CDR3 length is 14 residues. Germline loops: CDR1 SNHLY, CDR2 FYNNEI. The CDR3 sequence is CASRPGGRVHEQFF. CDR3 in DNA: TGTGCCAGCCGCCCCGGGGGCAGGGTACATGAGCAGTTCTTC.

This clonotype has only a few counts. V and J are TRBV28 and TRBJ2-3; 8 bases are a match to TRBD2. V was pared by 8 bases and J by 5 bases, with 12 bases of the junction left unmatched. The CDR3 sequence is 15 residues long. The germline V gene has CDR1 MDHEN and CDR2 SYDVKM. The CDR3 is CASSGGKRYRDTQYF. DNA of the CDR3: TGTGCCAGCTCGGGGGGGAAGAGGTATAGAGATACGCAGTATTTT.

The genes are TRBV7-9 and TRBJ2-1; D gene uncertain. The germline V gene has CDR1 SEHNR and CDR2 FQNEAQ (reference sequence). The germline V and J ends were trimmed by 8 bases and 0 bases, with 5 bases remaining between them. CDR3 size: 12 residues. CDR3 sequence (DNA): TGTGCCAGCCACGTCTCCTACAATGAGCAGTTCTTC. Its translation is CASHVSYNEQFF.

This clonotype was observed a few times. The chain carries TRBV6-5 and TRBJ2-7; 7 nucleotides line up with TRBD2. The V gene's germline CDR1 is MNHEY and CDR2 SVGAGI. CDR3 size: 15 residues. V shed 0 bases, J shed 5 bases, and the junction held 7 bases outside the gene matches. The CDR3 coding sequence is TGTGCCAGCAGTTACTCCTGGACGGGAGGCAACGAGCAGTACTTC. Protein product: CASSYSWTGGNEQYF.

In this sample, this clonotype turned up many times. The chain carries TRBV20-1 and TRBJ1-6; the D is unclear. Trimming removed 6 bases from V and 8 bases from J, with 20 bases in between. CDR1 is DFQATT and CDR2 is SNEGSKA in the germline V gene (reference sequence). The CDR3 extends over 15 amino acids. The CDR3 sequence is CSAPSGGFSDSPLHF. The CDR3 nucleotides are TGCAGTGCGCCCTCGGGTGGGTTCAGTGATTCACCCCTCCACTTT.

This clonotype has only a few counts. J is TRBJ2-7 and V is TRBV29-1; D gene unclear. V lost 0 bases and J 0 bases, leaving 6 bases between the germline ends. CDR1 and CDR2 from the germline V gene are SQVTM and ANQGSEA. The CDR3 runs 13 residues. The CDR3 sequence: CSVEEGSSYEQYF. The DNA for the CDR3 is TGCAGCGTTGAAGAGGGCAGCTCCTACGAGCAGTACTTC.

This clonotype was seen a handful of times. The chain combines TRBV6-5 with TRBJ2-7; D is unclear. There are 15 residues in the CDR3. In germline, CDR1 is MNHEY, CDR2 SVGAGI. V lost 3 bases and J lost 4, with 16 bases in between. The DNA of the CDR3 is TGTGCCAGCAGTTATAGCCGGGCGGTGTCTTACGAGCAGTACTTC. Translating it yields CASSYSRAVSYEQYF.

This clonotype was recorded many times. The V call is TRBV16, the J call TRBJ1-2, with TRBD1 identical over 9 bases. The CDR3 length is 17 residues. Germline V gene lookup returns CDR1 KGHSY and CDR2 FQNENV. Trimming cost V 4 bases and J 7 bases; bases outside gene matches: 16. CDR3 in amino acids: CASSPQGRGGTGSGYTF. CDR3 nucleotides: TGTGCCAGCAGCCCCCAAGGGAGAGGCGGGACAGGGTCTGGCTACACCTTC.

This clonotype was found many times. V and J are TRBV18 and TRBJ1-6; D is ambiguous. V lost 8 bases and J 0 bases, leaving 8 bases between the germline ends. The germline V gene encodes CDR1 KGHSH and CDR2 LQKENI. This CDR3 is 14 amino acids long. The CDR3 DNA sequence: TGTGCCAGCACGGATAGCTCCTATAATTCACCCCTCCACTTT. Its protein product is CASTDSSYNSPLHF.

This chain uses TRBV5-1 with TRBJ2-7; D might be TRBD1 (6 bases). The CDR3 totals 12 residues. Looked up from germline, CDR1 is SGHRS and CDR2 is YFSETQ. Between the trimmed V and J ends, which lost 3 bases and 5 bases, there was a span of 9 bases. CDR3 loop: CASSSQGHEQYF. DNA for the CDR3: TGCGCCAGCAGCTCACAGGGCCACGAGCAGTACTTC.

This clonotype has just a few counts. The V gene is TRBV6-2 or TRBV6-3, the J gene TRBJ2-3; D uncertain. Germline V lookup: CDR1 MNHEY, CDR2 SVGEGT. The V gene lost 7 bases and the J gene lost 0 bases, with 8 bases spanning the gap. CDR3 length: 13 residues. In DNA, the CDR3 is TGTGCCAGCACCCCAACTAGCACAGATACGCAGTATTTT. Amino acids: CASTPTSTDTQYF.

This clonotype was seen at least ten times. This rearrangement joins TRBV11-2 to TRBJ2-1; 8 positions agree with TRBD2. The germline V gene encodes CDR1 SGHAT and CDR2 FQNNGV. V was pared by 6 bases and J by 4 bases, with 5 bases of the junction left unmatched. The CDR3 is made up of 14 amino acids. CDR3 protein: CASSTSGPYNEQFF. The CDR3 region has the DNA TGTGCCAGCAGTACTAGCGGACCTTACAATGAGCAGTTCTTC.

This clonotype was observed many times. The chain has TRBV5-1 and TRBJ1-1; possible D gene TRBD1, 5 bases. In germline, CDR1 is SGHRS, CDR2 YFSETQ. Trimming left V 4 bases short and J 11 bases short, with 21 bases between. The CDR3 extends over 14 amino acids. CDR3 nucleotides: TGCGCCAGCAGCGCCATGGGGCCAGGTAGCGAGGCTTTCTTT. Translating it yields CASSAMGPGSEAFF.

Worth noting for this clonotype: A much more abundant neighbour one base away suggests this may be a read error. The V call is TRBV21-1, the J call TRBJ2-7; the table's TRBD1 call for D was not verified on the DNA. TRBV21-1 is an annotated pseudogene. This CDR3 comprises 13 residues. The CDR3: CASSAGQDYEQYF. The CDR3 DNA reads TGTGCCAGCAGCGCTGGACAAGACTACGAGCAGTACTTC.

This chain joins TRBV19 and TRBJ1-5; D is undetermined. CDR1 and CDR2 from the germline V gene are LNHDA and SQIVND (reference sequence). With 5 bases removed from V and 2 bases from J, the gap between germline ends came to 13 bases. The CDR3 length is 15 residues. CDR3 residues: CASSDRFPGNQPQHF. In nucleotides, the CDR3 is TGTGCCAGTAGTGATCGTTTCCCGGGCAATCAGCCCCAGCATTTT.

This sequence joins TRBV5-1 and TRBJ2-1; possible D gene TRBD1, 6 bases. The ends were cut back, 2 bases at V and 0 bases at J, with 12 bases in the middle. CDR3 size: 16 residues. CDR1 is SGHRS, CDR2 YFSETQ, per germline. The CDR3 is CASSFQGIVSYNEQFF. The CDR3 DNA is TGCGCCAGCAGCTTTCAGGGGATAGTCTCCTACAATGAGCAGTTCTTC.

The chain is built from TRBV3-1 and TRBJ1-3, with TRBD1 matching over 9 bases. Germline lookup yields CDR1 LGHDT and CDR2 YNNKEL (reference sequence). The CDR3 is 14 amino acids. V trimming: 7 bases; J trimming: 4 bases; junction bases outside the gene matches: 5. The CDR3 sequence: CASIGTGSGNTIYF. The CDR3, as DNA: TGTGCCAGCATCGGGACAGGGAGCGGAAACACCATATATTTT.